Listed below are T cell receptor beta chains from one sample, sequenced in a study of radiotherapy plus CTLA-4 blockade in lung cancer. The method was immunoSEQ multiplex PCR; TCRdb's version includes in-frame clones alone and lacks a portion of them. The table includes tens of thousands of clones, around 75% detected once. The sequenced sample was peripheral blood, obtained from a patient treated with radiotherapy plus ipilimumab. These receptors were collected from a human donor with non-small cell lung cancer that progressed on radiotherapy plus ipilimumab. Both conserved end residues are part of each CDR3. The D gene is left open where the match is weak. Only part of the rows carry a size: once, few, many, or a class if the clone is expanded.

d_call: -
v_call: TRBV10-3
clone_size: once
j_call: TRBJ1-1
cdr3_nt: TGTGCCATCAGCCCGGGGGGGGAAACTGAAGCTTTCTTT
cdr3_aa: CAISPGGETEAFF

d_call: -
v_call: TRBV19
clone_size: -
j_call: TRBJ1-5
cdr3_nt: TGTGCCAGTAGTATACTAGGAAACAGGGACGGGCAGCCCCAGCATTTT
cdr3_aa: CASSILGNRDGQPQHF

d_call: TRBD2
v_call: TRBV9
clone_size: once
j_call: TRBJ2-2
cdr3_nt: TGTGCCAGCCGCGGGGGCGGGGGGAGCACCGGGGAGCTGTTTTTT
cdr3_aa: CASRGGGGSTGELFF

d_call: TRBD2
v_call: TRBV9
clone_size: -
j_call: TRBJ2-4
cdr3_nt: TGTGCCAGCAGCGACCAGCAGGGAGGGGAAAACATTCAGTACTTC
cdr3_aa: CASSDQQGGENIQYF

d_call: -
v_call: TRBV5-4
clone_size: -
j_call: TRBJ2-2
cdr3_nt: TGTGCCAGCAGCTCCGAACTAGTGGCCGGGGAGCTGTTTTTT
cdr3_aa: CASSSELVAGELFF

d_call: TRBD1
v_call: TRBV5-6
clone_size: few
j_call: TRBJ1-2
cdr3_nt: TGTGCCAGCAGCTTGGAATCCTACACAGGGGGCGGCTATGGCTACACCTTC
cdr3_aa: CASSLESYTGGGYGYTF

d_call: TRBD1
v_call: TRBV5-6
clone_size: -
j_call: TRBJ1-4
cdr3_nt: TGTGCCAGCAGCTCCTGGGACAGAACTAATGAAAAACTGTTTTTT
cdr3_aa: CASSSWDRTNEKLFF

d_call: TRBD2
v_call: TRBV7-3
clone_size: -
j_call: TRBJ2-3
cdr3_nt: TGTGCCAGCAGCTTAGATGGGACTAGCGGGAGGTTAGCCACAGATACGCAGTATTTT
cdr3_aa: CASSLDGTSGRLATDTQYF

d_call: -
v_call: TRBV29-1
clone_size: -
j_call: TRBJ2-5
cdr3_nt: TGCAGCGTTGGCAGGGCTAAGGCCCAAGAGACCCAGTACTTC
cdr3_aa: CSVGRAKAQETQYF

d_call: -
v_call: TRBV9
clone_size: few
j_call: TRBJ1-2
cdr3_nt: TGTGCCAGCAGCGTAGGTGGTGACTATGGCTACACCTTC
cdr3_aa: CASSVGGDYGYTF

d_call: TRBD1
v_call: TRBV4-1
clone_size: -
j_call: TRBJ2-2
cdr3_nt: TGCGCCAGCAGCCAAGACCCCAGGGGGATTACCGGGGAGCTGTTTTTT
cdr3_aa: CASSQDPRGITGELFF

d_call: -
v_call: TRBV7-2
clone_size: -
j_call: TRBJ2-3
cdr3_nt: TGTGCCAGCAGCACAACTATAGCCACAGATACGCAGTATTTT
cdr3_aa: CASSTTIATDTQYF

d_call: -
v_call: TRBV27
clone_size: -
j_call: TRBJ2-1
cdr3_nt: TGTGCCAGCAGTTTCGGGGCGAACCCTGGCTATGAGCAGTTCTTC
cdr3_aa: CASSFGANPGYEQFF